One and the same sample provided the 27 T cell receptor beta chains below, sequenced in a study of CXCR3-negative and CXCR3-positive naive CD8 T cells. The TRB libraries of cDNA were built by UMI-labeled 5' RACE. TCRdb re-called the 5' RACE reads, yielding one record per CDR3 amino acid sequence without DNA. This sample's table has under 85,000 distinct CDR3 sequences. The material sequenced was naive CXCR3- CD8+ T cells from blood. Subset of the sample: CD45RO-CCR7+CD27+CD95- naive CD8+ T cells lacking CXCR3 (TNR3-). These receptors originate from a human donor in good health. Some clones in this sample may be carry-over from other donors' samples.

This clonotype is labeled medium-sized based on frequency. The CDR3: CASSFPESLSGTGGKTDGYTF. V and J are TRBV7-3 and TRBJ1-2; TCRdb designates TRBD1, a call that cannot be tested without DNA. The CDR3 is 21 amino acids. Germline values: CDR1 SGHTA, CDR2 FQGTGA.

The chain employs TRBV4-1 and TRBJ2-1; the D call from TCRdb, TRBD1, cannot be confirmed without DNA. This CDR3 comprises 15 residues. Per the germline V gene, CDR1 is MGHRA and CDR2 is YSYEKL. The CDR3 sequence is CASSQGQGEFNEQFF.

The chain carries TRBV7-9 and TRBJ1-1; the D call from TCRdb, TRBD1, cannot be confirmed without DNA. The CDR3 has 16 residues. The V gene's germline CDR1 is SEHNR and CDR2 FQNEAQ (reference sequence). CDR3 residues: CASSYNRGQGNTEAFF.

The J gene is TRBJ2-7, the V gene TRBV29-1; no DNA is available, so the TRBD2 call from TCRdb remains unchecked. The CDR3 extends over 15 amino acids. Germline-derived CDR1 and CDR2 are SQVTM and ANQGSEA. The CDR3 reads CSVEAPSGVLYEQYF.

The CDR3 reads CASSFPGGLETQYF. The rearrangement joins TRBV5-6 to TRBJ2-5; TCRdb indicates TRBD2, and absent DNA this call remains unverified. The CDR3 totals 14 residues. CDR1 is SGHDT, CDR2 YYEEEE, per germline.

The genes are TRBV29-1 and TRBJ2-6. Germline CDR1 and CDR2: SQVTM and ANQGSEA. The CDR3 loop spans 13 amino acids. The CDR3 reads CSVVFPGANVLTF.

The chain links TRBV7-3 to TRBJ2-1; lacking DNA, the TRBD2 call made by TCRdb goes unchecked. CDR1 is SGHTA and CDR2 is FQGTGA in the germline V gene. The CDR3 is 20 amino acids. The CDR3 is CASSLIGDNSGLAVYNEQFF.

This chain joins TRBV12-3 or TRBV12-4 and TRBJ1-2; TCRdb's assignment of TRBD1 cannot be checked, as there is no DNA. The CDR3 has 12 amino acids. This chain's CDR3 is CASSSRLWGYTF.

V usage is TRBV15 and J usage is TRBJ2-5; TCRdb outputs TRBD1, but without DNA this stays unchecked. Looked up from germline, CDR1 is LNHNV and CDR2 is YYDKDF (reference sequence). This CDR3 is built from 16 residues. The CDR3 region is CATSRDRPRWGETQYF.

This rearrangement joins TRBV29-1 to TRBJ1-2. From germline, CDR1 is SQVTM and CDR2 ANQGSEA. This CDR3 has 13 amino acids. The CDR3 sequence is CSVETNEYGGYTF. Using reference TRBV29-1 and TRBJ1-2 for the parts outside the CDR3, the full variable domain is SAVISQKPSRDICQRGTSLTIQCQVDSQVTMMFWYRQQPGQSLTLIATANQGSEATYESGFVIDKFPISRPNLTFSTLTVSNMSPEDSSIYLCSVETNEYGGYTFGSGTRLTVV.

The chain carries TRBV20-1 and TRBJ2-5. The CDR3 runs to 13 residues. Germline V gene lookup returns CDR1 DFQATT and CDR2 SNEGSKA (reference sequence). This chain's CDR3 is CSARADYQETQYF.

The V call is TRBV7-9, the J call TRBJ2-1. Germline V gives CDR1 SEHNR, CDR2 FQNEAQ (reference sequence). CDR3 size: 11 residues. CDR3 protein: CASSLAAEQFF.

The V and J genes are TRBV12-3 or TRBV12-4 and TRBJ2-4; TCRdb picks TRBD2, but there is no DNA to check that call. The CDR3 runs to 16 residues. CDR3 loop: CASSLLGAGTKNIQYF.

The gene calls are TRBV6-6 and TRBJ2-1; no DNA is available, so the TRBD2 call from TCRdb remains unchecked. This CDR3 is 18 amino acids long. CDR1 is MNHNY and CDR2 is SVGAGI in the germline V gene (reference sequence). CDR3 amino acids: CASSYSTLAGGVYNEQFF.

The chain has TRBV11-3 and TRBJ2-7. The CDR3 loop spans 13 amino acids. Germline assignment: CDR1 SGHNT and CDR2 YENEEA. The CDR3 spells CASSLRVYYEQYF.

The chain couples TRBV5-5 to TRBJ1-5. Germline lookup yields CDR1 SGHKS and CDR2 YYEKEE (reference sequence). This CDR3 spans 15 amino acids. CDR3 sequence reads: CASSLDSYSNQPQHF.

The CDR3 loop reads CASSLGQGRTYEQYF. J is TRBJ2-7 and V is TRBV5-6; without DNA, the TCRdb call of TRBD1 cannot be checked. Germline V gene data show CDR1 as SGHDT and CDR2 as YYEEEE. The CDR3 runs 15 residues.

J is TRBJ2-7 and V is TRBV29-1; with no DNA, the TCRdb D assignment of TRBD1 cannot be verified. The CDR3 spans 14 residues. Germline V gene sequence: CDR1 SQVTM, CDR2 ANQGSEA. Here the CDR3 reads CSVDGAGEPYEQYF.

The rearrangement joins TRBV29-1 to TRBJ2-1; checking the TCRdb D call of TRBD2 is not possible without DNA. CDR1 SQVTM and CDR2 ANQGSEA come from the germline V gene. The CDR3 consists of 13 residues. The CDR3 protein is CSALGGGAEEQFF.

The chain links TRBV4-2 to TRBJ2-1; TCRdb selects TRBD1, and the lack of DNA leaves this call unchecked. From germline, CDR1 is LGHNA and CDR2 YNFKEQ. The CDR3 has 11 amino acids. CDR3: CASGAYNEQFF.

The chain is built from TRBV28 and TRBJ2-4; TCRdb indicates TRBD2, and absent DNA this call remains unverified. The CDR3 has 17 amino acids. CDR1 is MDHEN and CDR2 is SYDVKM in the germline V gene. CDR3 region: CATAAPRPGLSENIQYF.

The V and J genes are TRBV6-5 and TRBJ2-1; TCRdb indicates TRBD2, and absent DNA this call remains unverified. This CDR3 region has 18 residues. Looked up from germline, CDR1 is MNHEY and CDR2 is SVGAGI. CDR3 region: CASSSSTGAGPPYNEQFF.

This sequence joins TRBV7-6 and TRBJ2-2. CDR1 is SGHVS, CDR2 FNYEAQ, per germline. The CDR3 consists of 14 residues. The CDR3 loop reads CASSLYGNTGELFF.

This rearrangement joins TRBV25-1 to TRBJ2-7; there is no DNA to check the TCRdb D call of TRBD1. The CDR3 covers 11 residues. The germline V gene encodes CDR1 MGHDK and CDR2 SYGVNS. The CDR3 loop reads CVTSRAYEQYF.

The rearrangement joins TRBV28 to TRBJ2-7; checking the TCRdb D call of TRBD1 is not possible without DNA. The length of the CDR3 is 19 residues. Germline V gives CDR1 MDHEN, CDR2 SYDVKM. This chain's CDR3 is CASSSRVVGDRVLNYEQYF.

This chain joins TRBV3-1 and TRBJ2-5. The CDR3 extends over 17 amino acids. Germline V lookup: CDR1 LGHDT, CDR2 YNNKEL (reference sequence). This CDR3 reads CASSQDVGYDSQETQYF.

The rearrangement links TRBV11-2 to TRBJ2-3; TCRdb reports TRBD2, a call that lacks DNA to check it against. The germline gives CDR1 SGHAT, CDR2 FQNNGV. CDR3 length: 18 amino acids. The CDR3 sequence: CASSLPLGQEVSTDTQYF.